The clone carrying this T cell receptor beta chain was seen a handful of times. The source of the sample is a study of blood T cells in healthy people across ages. Through a sample-barcoded 5' primer and a J-beta primer mix, a second PCR was run for about 6 to 11 cycles. Each cDNA molecule was tagged by a template-switch adaptor with 12 random nucleotides. TCRdb recomputed calls from the 5' RACE reads with MiXCR, one row per CDR3 protein. Here the sample spans 1.5 million to 2 million distinct CDR3 sequences, about 50% being singletons. At least 5 micrograms of total RNA were extracted per sample. Trimming shortened V by 6 bases and J by 2 bases, and 13 bases separated the two germline ends. This CDR3 has 14 residues.

The chain recombines TRBV12-3 or TRBV12-4 with TRBJ2-5, with D possibly called TRBD1 or TRBD2 (6 bases each). Sequencing was carried out using blood. This sequence was found in a woman aged 40 to 49 in good health. The CDR3 DNA reads TGTGCCAGCAGCCGGGGGCCGGGGCAAGAGACCCAGTACTTC. It codes for CASSRGPGQETQYF.